This is a list of T cell receptor beta chains from one sample in a study of blood T cell repertoires in COVID-19. The assay was immunoSEQ multiplex PCR, and TCRdb's table has in-frame clones only and misses some. The data show about 180,000 clones, roughly 80% seen once. Sequences were obtained from peripheral blood. These receptors all come from a human donor in a cohort sampled during active COVID-19. CDR3s include the opening cysteine and the closing phenylalanine or tryptophan. Each record gives: D gene, V gene, J gene, clone size, CDR3 protein, CDR3 DNA. A D gene is named only where the DNA matches it firmly. Clone size is stated in some rows and not others, as once, few, many or a class when expanded.

>-|TRBV4-1|TRBJ1-6|-
CASSQEGGNPYNSPLHF
TGCGCCAGCAGCCAGGAAGGAGGGAACCCCTATAATTCACCCCTCCACTTT
>TRBD1|TRBV11-3|TRBJ2-2|-
CASSLVVEYVGQGRAGELFF
TGTGCCAGCAGCTTAGTTGTCGAGTATGTGGGACAGGGTCGAGCCGGGGAGCTGTTTTTT
>-|TRBV7-9|TRBJ1-2|few
CASSLEGFNYGYTF
TGTGCCAGCAGCTTGGAGGGATTCAACTATGGCTACACCTTC
>-|TRBV27|TRBJ1-2|-
CASSPQGTNYGYTF
TGTGCCAGCAGTCCCCAGGGAACTAACTATGGCTACACCTTC
>-|TRBV6-6|TRBJ2-7|many
CASRQSGAYEQYF
TGTGCCAGCAGGCAATCCGGGGCCTACGAGCAGTACTTC
>-|TRBV30|TRBJ1-4|once
CAWSPLYTQTGTNEKLFF
TGTGCCTGGAGTCCTCTTTACACCCAGACAGGCACAAATGAAAAACTGTTTTTT
>TRBD1|TRBV4-1|TRBJ1-6|-
CASSQVNRGNSPLHF
TGCGCCAGCAGCCAAGTAAACAGGGGTAATTCACCCCTCCACTTT
>-|TRBV10-3|TRBJ2-2|-
CAISDRGHPNTGELFF
TGTGCCATCAGTGACCGGGGACACCCGAACACCGGGGAGCTGTTTTTT
>TRBD1|TRBV5-5|TRBJ2-3|once
CASSPTGQPSTDTQYF
TGTGCCAGCAGCCCTACGGGACAGCCGAGCACAGATACGCAGTATTTT
>-|TRBV27|TRBJ2-7|-
CASKPQGITYEQYF
TGTGCCAGCAAACCTCAGGGTATCACCTACGAGCAGTACTTC
>TRBD2|TRBV9|TRBJ2-5|-
CASSVSGGSETQYF
TGTGCCAGCAGCGTATCGGGGGGTTCGGAGACCCAGTACTTC